The 30 T cell receptor beta chains presented below share a single source sample, sequenced in a study of regulatory T cells in long-lasting Graves disease. Time point defined: persistent/refractory GD, antithyroid drugs over 5 years with positive TRAb. From RNA extracted from PBMCs, the TCR library was made. CDR3 regions were amplified by Arm-PCR using iRepertoire HTBI primers to build TCR beta libraries. MiXCR, run by TCRdb on the multiplex PCR reads, gives a single entry per CDR3 protein. The profile shows about 340,000 distinct CDR3 sequences, about 20% of them singletons. The sequencing used peripheral blood mononuclear cells (PBMCs), collected when the disease was refractory, from a patient treated with antithyroid drugs. The receptors here all came from a female donor with Graves disease.

V is TRBV7-6 and J is TRBJ2-7; D is possibly TRBD2 (5 bases). CDR3 size: 14 residues. Germline V lookup: CDR1 SGHVS, CDR2 FNYEAQ. V lost 5 bases and J lost 1, with 12 bases in between. The CDR3, as DNA: TGTGCCAGCAGCCGCTTAGGAGGATCCTACGAGCAGTACTTC. It is translated as CASSRLGGSYEQYF.

The chain combines TRBV12-3 or TRBV12-4 with TRBJ1-1; weak D call: TRBD1 (6 bases). V lost 2 bases to trimming and J lost 5 bases, with 18 bases between them. The CDR3 length is 16 residues. The CDR3 spells CASSLPREQGGTEAFF. DNA of the CDR3: TGTGCCAGCAGTTTACCGCGGGAACAGGGTGGGACTGAAGCTTTCTTT.

This clonotype was seen ten or more times. V and J are TRBV27 and TRBJ1-2; D is undetermined. Germline CDR1 is MNHEY and CDR2 is SMNVEV (reference sequence). V was clipped by 6 bases and J by 2 bases, with 22 bases between them. The CDR3 is 17 amino acids. This CDR3 is CASRDADFPLGNYGYTF. The CDR3 DNA follows: TGTGCCAGCAGAGACGCGGACTTCCCGTTGGGGAACTATGGCTACACCTTC.

In the case of this clonotype: The junction departs from the called germline gene at one end, perhaps through a read error. The rearrangement links TRBV5-1 to TRBJ1-4; 8 positions match TRBD1. CDR3 length: 14 residues. Germline V gene sequence: CDR1 SGHRS, CDR2 YFSETQ. CDR3 protein: CASSLETGDEKLYF. In DNA, the CDR3 is TGCGCCAGCAGCTTGGAGACAGGGGATGAAAAACTGTATTTT.

DNA for the CDR3: TGTGCCAGCAGTTTCGGTACTCAGGAGCAGTTCTTC. This gives the protein CASSFGTQEQFF. The chain recombines TRBV2 with TRBJ2-1; D remains unclear. The CDR3 has 12 amino acids. V was cut by 5 bases and J by 10 bases, with 12 bases left in between. CDR1 and CDR2 from the germline V gene are SNHLY and FYNNEI. The whole variable domain, filled in from reference TRBV2 and TRBJ2-1, reads EPEVTQTPSHQVTQMGQEVILRCVPISNHLYFYWYRQILGQKVEFLVSFYNNEISEKSEIFDDQFSVERPDGSNFTLKIRSTKLEDSAMYFCASSFGTQEQFFGPGTRLTVL.

This clonotype showed up just a few times. The chain is built from TRBV5-1 and TRBJ2-5; 8 bases are shared with TRBD1. Germline trimming cut 3 bases from V and 9 bases from J; bases unmatched to any gene: 7. This CDR3 has 13 residues. The germline CDR1 and CDR2 sequences are SGHRS and YFSETQ. CDR3 amino acids: CASSSRGPPAQYF. CDR3 sequence (DNA): TGCGCCAGCAGCTCCAGGGGGCCCCCGGCCCAGTACTTC.

This clonotype was seen many times. The genes are TRBV28 and TRBJ1-1; D not certain. Looked up from germline, CDR1 is MDHEN and CDR2 is SYDVKM. V was clipped by 9 bases and J by 0 bases, with 14 bases between them. This CDR3 has 14 amino acids. CDR3 sequence: CASSIENMNTEAFF. Here the CDR3 DNA reads TGTGCCAGTTCGATAGAGAACATGAACACTGAAGCTTTCTTT.

A remark on this clonotype: With a much larger clone just one base away, this may be a read error. The rearrangement uses TRBV2 and TRBJ1-5, with D perhaps matching TRBD1 (6 bases). Trimming removed 6 bases from V and 1 base from J, with 13 bases in between. Looked up from germline, CDR1 is SNHLY and CDR2 is FYNNEI. This CDR3 is built from 15 residues. The CDR3 DNA follows: TGTGCCAGCAGGGACCGGGGGCCGAGCAATCAGCCCCAGCATTTT. Amino acids: CASRDRGPSNQPQHF.

This chain connects TRBV7-2 to TRBJ1-5; tentative D call: TRBD1 (6 bases). The CDR3 is 12 residues long. V dropped 8 bases and J dropped 5 bases, with 10 bases sitting between them. CDR1 SGHTA and CDR2 FQGNSA come from the germline V gene. DNA of the CDR3: TGTGCCAGCGGGGACAACTATCAGCCCCAGCATTTT. Residues: CASGDNYQPQHF.

This clonotype came up many times. Written as DNA, the CDR3 is TGTGCCAGCAGTTACGGGGCAGGGGGCTATCAGCCCCAGCATTTT. It is translated as CASSYGAGGYQPQHF. The chain carries TRBV27 and TRBJ1-5, with 8 bases matching TRBD1. The CDR3 spans 15 residues. The germline gives CDR1 MNHEY, CDR2 SMNVEV (reference sequence). J was trimmed by 5 bases and V by 4 bases; bases with no gene match: 7.

This clonotype was observed a handful of times. This chain connects TRBV30 to TRBJ1-1; 9 bases agree with TRBD1. The CDR3 spans 14 residues. The ends lost 5 bases at V and 5 bases at J; junction bases unmatched: 9. Germline V CDR1 and CDR2: GTSNPN, SVGIG (reference sequence). Here the CDR3 reads CAWDPGQGETEAFF. The CDR3 region has the DNA TGTGCCTGGGATCCGGGACAGGGAGAAACTGAAGCTTTCTTT.

The table lists this clonotype with many counts. The chain carries TRBV2 and TRBJ2-5, with D tentatively TRBD1 (5 bases). The J call could be wrong; TRBJ2-7 is a better fit for the DNA end. CDR3 length: 14 residues. Germline CDR1 reads SNHLY; CDR2 reads FYNNEI. This chain's CDR3 is CASNRNRRTYEQYF. CDR3 DNA: TGTGCCAGCAATAGGAACAGGAGAACCTACGAGCAGTACTTC.

The chain has TRBV4-1 and TRBJ2-5; a possible D gene is TRBD2 (6 bases). Germline CDR1 is MGHRA and CDR2 is YSYEKL. Trimming took off 0 bases at V and 1 base at J, with 15 bases between the two ends. This CDR3 has 17 amino acids. For the CDR3, the DNA is TGCGCCAGCAGCCAAGATAGCCCATGGAGGGGCCAAGAGACCCAGTACTTC. Protein: CASSQDSPWRGQETQYF.

At least ten counts were recorded for this clonotype. The genes are TRBV19 and TRBJ2-7, with TRBD2 identical over 9 bases. This CDR3 contains 16 residues. J lost 3 bases, V lost 5 bases, and 11 bases had no gene match. Germline lookup yields CDR1 LNHDA and CDR2 SQIVND (reference sequence). CDR3 region: CASSSNPGTSLYEQYF. The CDR3 DNA follows: TGTGCCAGTAGTTCGAACCCCGGGACTAGCCTCTACGAGCAGTACTTC. Drawing the rest from reference TRBV19 and TRBJ2-7, the complete variable domain is DGGITQSPKYLFRKEGQNVTLSCEQNLNHDAMYWYRQDPGQGLRLIYYSQIVNDFQKGDIAEGYSVSREKKESFPLTVTSAQKNPTAFYLCASSSNPGTSLYEQYFGPGTRLTVT.

The genes are TRBV30 and TRBJ1-5, with 9 bases lining up with TRBD1. The germline V gene encodes CDR1 GTSNPN and CDR2 SVGIG (reference sequence). This CDR3 region has 16 residues. J was trimmed by 2 bases and V by 5 bases; bases with no gene match: 10. CDR3 protein: CAWSLQGARGNQPQHF. In DNA, the CDR3 is TGTGCCTGGTCCTTACAGGGGGCTAGGGGCAATCAGCCCCAGCATTTT.

This chain links TRBV2 with TRBJ1-2, with 10 bases that match TRBD1. V was pared by 6 bases and J by 7 bases, with 5 bases of the junction left unmatched. Germline V gene sequence: CDR1 SNHLY, CDR2 FYNNEI. This CDR3 has 13 amino acids. CDR3 nucleotide sequence: TGTGCCAGCAGCCTCCGGGACAGGGGTGGCTACACCTTC. Translated, it gives CASSLRDRGGYTF.

This chain connects TRBV27 to TRBJ1-2; 12 bases map to TRBD1. With 6 bases clipped from V and 8 bases from J, the junction kept 7 bases outside the gene matches. Per germline, CDR1 MNHEY and CDR2 SMNVEV (reference sequence). This CDR3 is built from 14 residues. The CDR3 DNA sequence: TGTGCCAGCAGCCCCCCGGGACAGGGGGCCGGCTACACCTTC. Encoded protein: CASSPPGQGAGYTF.

This clonotype was observed a few times. J is TRBJ1-1 and V is TRBV5-1; D remains unclear. The CDR3 contains 13 residues. Germline CDR1 is SGHRS and CDR2 is YFSETQ. Between the trimmed V and J ends, which lost 4 bases and 2 bases, there was a span of 9 bases. The CDR3 nucleotides are TGCGCCAGCAGCGAGCAGACTAACACTGAAGCTTTCTTT. Residues: CASSEQTNTEAFF. Using reference TRBV5-1 and TRBJ1-1 for the parts outside the CDR3, the full variable domain is KAGVTQTPRYLIKTRGQQVTLSCSPISGHRSVSWYQQTPGQGLQFLFEYFSETQRNKGNFPGRFSGRQFSNSRSEMNVSTLELGDSALYLCASSEQTNTEAFFGQGTRLTVV.

The chain couples TRBV24-1 to TRBJ1-5; possibly TRBD1 for D (6 bases). With 7 bases removed from V and 4 bases from J, the gap between germline ends came to 10 bases. In germline, CDR1 is KGHDR, CDR2 SFDVKD. There are 13 residues in the CDR3. The chain's CDR3 is CATRDSPNQPQHF. CDR3 sequence (DNA): TGTGCCACCAGGGACAGTCCGAATCAGCCCCAGCATTTT.

Concerning this clonotype: One base away lies a much larger clone, so this may be a sequencing read error. This chain connects TRBV7-2 to TRBJ2-5, with D perhaps matching TRBD1 (6 bases). V shed 2 bases and J shed 5 bases, with 15 bases lying between them. CDR1 and CDR2 from the germline V gene are SGHTA and FQGNSA. This CDR3 contains 15 residues. This CDR3 reads CASSLTGSGVETQYF. CDR3 nucleotide sequence: TGTGCCAGCAGCTTAACAGGGTCAGGGGTCGAGACCCAGTACTTC.

At least ten counts were recorded for this clonotype. The V gene is TRBV27, the J gene TRBJ1-5; tentatively, D is TRBD1 (5 bases). The V end lost 6 bases, the J end lost 4 bases, and 13 bases lay between the germline ends. Per the germline V gene, CDR1 is MNHEY and CDR2 is SMNVEV (reference sequence). The CDR3 length is 14 residues. The DNA for the CDR3 is TGTGCCAGCAGACCCGCCGGGGCTAATCAGCCCCAGCATTTT. Translating gives CASRPAGANQPQHF.

The rearrangement joins TRBV24-1 to TRBJ1-5, with D hard to call. Germline CDR1 reads KGHDR; CDR2 reads SFDVKD. The CDR3 sequence is 15 residues long. The V gene lost 4 bases and the J gene lost 1 base, with 10 bases spanning the gap. The CDR3 spells CATSESYGSNQPQHF. For the CDR3, the DNA is TGTGCCACCAGTGAAAGCTATGGAAGCAATCAGCCCCAGCATTTT.

This clonotype showed up many times. This chain links TRBV20-1 with TRBJ1-5; 9 bases are shared with TRBD1. CDR1 and CDR2 from the germline V gene are DFQATT and SNEGSKA (reference sequence). This CDR3 region has 14 residues. With 3 bases clipped from V and 7 bases from J, the junction kept 7 bases outside the gene matches. The CDR3 sequence: CSASGQGTGQPQHF. The CDR3 DNA sequence: TGCAGTGCTAGTGGACAGGGGACCGGGCAGCCCCAGCATTTT.

The chain combines TRBV4-3 with TRBJ1-6, with D unclear. Germline assignment: CDR1 LGHNA and CDR2 YSLEER. CDR3 size: 14 residues. The V gene lost 0 bases and the J gene lost 8 bases, with 8 bases spanning the gap. CDR3 amino acids: CASSQDLGDSPLHF. The CDR3 nucleotides read TGCGCCAGCAGCCAAGATCTAGGCGATTCACCCCTCCACTTT.

The chain couples TRBV27 to TRBJ2-7, with D possibly being TRBD1 or TRBD2 (6 bases each). CDR1 MNHEY and CDR2 SMNVEV come from the germline V gene (reference sequence). The CDR3 has 14 amino acids. Trimming pared 6 bases from V and 3 bases from J, leaving 15 bases between. The CDR3 sequence: CASRRGENYYEQYF. The CDR3 DNA is TGTGCCAGCAGGAGGGGGGAAAATTACTACGAGCAGTACTTC.

This clonotype was recorded at least ten times. The chain links TRBV6-5 to TRBJ1-1; no firm D call. CDR1 is MNHEY, CDR2 SVGAGI, per germline. The CDR3 has 14 amino acids. Trimming took 2 bases from V and 7 from J, leaving 14 bases between them. The CDR3 is CASSYGQRRIEAFF. The CDR3 DNA sequence: TGTGCCAGCAGTTACGGGCAACGTAGGATTGAAGCTTTCTTT.

At least ten counts were recorded for this clonotype. The chain combines TRBV12-3 or TRBV12-4 with TRBJ1-2; a weak D match, TRBD1 (5 bases). The CDR3 contains 16 residues. V dropped 2 bases and J dropped 7 bases, with 20 bases sitting between them. This CDR3 reads CASSLRQSTRASGYTF. CDR3 coding DNA: TGTGCCAGCAGTTTAAGACAGTCTACCAGGGCTTCTGGCTACACCTTC.

The rearrangement links TRBV20-1 to TRBJ1-1, with a tentative D call TRBD1 (6 bases). The CDR3 is 16 amino acids. Looked up from germline, CDR1 is DFQATT and CDR2 is SNEGSKA (reference sequence). The V gene lost 0 bases and the J gene lost 2 bases, with 16 bases spanning the gap. For the CDR3, the DNA is TGCAGTGCTAGAGAGGCGGGGGCCACTACTAACACTGAAGCTTTCTTT. Translating gives CSAREAGATTNTEAFF.

Points on this clonotype: One end of the junction varies from germline; a read error may be responsible. The chain recombines TRBV4-3 with TRBJ1-6; D gene unclear. CDR3 length: 21 amino acids. Germline assignment: CDR1 LGHNA and CDR2 YSLEER. The CDR3 DNA sequence: TGCGCCAGCAGCCTCATCCTCGAGGCCAGCGGTACTCTCCCCTATAATTCACCCCTCCGCTTT. The encoded protein is CASSLILEASGTLPYNSPLRF.

The chain employs TRBV19 and TRBJ1-5, with D uncertain. This CDR3 has 13 residues. Germline CDR1 and CDR2: LNHDA and SQIVND (reference sequence). V was cut by 2 bases and J by 4 bases, with 6 bases left in between. The CDR3 reads CASSISGNQPQHF. In nucleotides, the CDR3 is TGTGCCAGTAGTATATCGGGAAATCAGCCCCAGCATTTT.